The clone carrying this T cell receptor beta chain occurred a few times. As yet, its antigen is unknown. This sample is part of a study of cytomegalovirus exposure and HLA in healthy donors. Assay used: immunoSEQ multiplex PCR; TCRdb lists only in-frame clones, some missing. The sample has about 88,000 clones; less than 90% are singletons. Whole-study findings and limits: The authors listed approximately 150 TCR beta chains as cytomegalovirus-associated.

The clonotype originates from a woman under 30 in good health and CMV-seropositive. Sequencing used PBMCs.

The CDR3 reads CASSQRRDRVQGYTF. The CDR3 DNA is TGTGCCAGCAGCCAAAGACGGGACAGGGTACAGGGCTACACCTTC. This chain uses TRBV14 with TRBJ1-2, with TRBD1 matching 9 bases. The ends lost 2 bases at V and 8 bases at J; junction bases unmatched: 9. The CDR3 consists of 15 residues. In germline, CDR1 is SGHDN, CDR2 FVKESK.